This T cell receptor (beta chain) is drawn from a study of radiotherapy plus CTLA-4 blockade in lung cancer. Overall study: Patients showed objective responses in about 20% of cases and disease control in around 30%.

The CDR3 consists of 19 residues. V shed 1 base and J 5 bases; nucleotides not matched to a gene: 17. CDR1 SGHRS and CDR2 YFSETQ come from the germline V gene. Comments on this clone: Antigen: not known.

Patients with chemo-refractory metastatic non-small-cell lung cancer received focal radiation plus CTLA-4 blockade with ipilimumab. Study-level results: TCR clones of tumor origin grew in blood after radiotherapy plus ipilimumab. The authors reported that early blood T cell clone dynamics, with interferon-beta, best predicted response.

Sequenced by immunoSEQ multiplex PCR; TCRdb stores in-frame clones only, minus some. In the table there are around 37,000 clones, 70% to 75% of which are singletons. The sequencing used peripheral blood, collected from a patient treated with radiotherapy plus ipilimumab. This chain connects TRBV5-1 to TRBJ2-3, with 9 bases identical to TRBD2. The clonotype was recovered from a human donor with non-small cell lung cancer that progressed on radiotherapy plus ipilimumab. CDR3 amino acids: CASSLNGHLAGAAGDTQYF. CDR3 sequence (DNA): TGCGCCAGCAGCTTGAACGGCCACTTAGCGGGAGCTGCCGGAGATACGCAGTATTTT. Together with reference TRBV5-1 and TRBJ2-3, the CDR3 gives the full variable domain: KAGVTQTPRYLIKTRGQQVTLSCSPISGHRSVSWYQQTPGQGLQFLFEYFSETQRNKGNFPGRFSGRQFSNSRSEMNVSTLELGDSALYLCASSLNGHLAGAAGDTQYFGPGTRLTVL.